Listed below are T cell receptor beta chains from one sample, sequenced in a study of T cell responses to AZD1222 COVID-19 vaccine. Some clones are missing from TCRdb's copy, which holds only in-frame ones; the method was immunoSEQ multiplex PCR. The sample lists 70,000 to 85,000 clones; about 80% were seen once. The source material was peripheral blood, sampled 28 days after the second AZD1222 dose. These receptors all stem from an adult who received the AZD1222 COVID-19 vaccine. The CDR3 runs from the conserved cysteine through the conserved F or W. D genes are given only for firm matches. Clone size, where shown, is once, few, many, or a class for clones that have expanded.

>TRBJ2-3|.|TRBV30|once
TGTGCCTGGAGTTTCATTCCAGATACGCAGTATTTT
CAWSFIPDTQYF
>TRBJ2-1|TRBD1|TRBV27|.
TGTGCCAGCAGTTTGTCTACAGGGGGCTCCTACAATGAGCAGTTCTTC
CASSLSTGGSYNEQFF
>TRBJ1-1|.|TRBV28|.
TGTGCCAGCAGCCGACGTCAGGGAGGGACTGAAGCTTTCTTT
CASSRRQGGTEAFF
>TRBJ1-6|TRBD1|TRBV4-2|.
TGTGCCAGCAGCCAAGACCAGGGGGACTCACCCCTCCACTTT
CASSQDQGDSPLHF
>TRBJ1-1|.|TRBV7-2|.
TGTGCCAGCAGCTCATCCGGGACCCGAGGTTGGACTGAAGCTTTCTTT
CASSSSGTRGWTEAFF
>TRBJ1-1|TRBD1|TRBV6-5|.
TGTGCCAGCAGTTACTCCTCCGGGACAGGGAACACTGAAGCTTTCTTT
CASSYSSGTGNTEAFF
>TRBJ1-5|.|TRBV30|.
TGTGCCTGGAGCCCCGGGGGCGCGGGACAGCCCCAGCATTTT
CAWSPGGAGQPQHF
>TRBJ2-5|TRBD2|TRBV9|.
TGTGCCAGCAGCGTAGCTCCCCTAGCGGGCTTTGGGGAGACCCAGTACTTC
CASSVAPLAGFGETQYF
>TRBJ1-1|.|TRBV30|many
TGTGCCTGGAGTGTATACGGGGCTGAAGCTTTCTTT
CAWSVYGAEAFF
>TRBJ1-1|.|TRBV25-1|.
TGTGCCAGCAGTGAATTGGGCGGGGGGAACACTGAAGCTTTCTTT
CASSELGGGNTEAFF
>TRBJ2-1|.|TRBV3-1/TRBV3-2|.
TGTGCCAGCAGGAATCTAGGTGAGAGGCAGTTCTTC
CASRNLGERQFF
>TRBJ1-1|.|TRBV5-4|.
TGTGCCAGCAGCCGAGCCCGGGACAACACTGAAGCTTTCTTT
CASSRARDNTEAFF
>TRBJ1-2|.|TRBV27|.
TGTGCCAGCAGTTTAAATGGGGTTTCCTATGGCTACACCTTC
CASSLNGVSYGYTF
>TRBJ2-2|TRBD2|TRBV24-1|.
TGTGCCACCAGTGATTTGGGGAGCGGGAGGAACACCGGGGAGCTGTTTTTT
CATSDLGSGRNTGELFF
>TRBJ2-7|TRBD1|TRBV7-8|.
TGTGCCAGCAGCCCACAGGGGGCCGGAGAGCAGTACTTC
CASSPQGAGEQYF
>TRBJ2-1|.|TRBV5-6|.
TGTGCCAGCAGCTTGGAGTGGTACCTAGCAGGAATATATGAGCAGTTCTTC
CASSLEWYLAGIYEQFF
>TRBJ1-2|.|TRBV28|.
TGTGCCAGCAGCTACTCAAGGACCTATGGCTACACCTTC
CASSYSRTYGYTF
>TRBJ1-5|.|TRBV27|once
TGTGCCAGCAGCCCCACGGTGCAGGGCAACGAACCCCAGCATTTT
CASSPTVQGNEPQHF
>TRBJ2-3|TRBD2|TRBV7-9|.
TGTGCCAGCAGCTTAGGTTTCGCTAGCGGGAGACTCACAGATACGCAGTATTTT
CASSLGFASGRLTDTQYF
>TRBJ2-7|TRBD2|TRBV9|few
TGTGCCAGCAGCGGGACTAGCGGAGAGCAGTACTTC
CASSGTSGEQYF
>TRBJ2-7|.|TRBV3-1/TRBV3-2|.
TGTGCCAGCAGCCCTGACAGGTTTTCCTACGAGCAGTACTTC
CASSPDRFSYEQYF
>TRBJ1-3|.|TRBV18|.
TGTGCCAGCTCGGAATCAGAGGGGACCACCGGAAACACCATATATTTT
CASSESEGTTGNTIYF
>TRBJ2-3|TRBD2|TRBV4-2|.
TGTGCCAGCAGCCAGCACCGGGACTACAGCACAGATACGCAGTATTTT
CASSQHRDYSTDTQYF
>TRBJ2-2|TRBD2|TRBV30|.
TGTGCCTGGAGAGGACTAGCGGGAGCAAGTACCGGGGAGCTGTTTTTT
CAWRGLAGASTGELFF
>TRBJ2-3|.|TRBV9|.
TGTGCCAGCAGCTTTCTCGACACAGATACGCAGTATTTT
CASSFLDTDTQYF
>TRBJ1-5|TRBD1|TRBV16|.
TGTGCCAGCAGCCGGGACAGGGCCAATCAGCCCCAGCATTTT
CASSRDRANQPQHF
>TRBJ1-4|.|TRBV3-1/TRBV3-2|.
TGTGCCAGCAGCCCGAGGCTAACAACTAATGAAAAACTGTTTTTT
CASSPRLTTNEKLFF
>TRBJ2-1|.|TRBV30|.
TGTGCCTGGAGTAAGATGGGCAATGAGCAGTTCTTC
CAWSKMGNEQFF
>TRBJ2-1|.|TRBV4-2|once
TGTGCCAGCAGCCAAGATAGCCAGGGGCGGTACAATGAGCAGTTCTTC
CASSQDSQGRYNEQFF
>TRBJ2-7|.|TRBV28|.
TGTGCCAGCAGTTTAGGCCAGATCTACGAGCAGTACTTC
CASSLGQIYEQYF
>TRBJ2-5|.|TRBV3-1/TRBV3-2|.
TGTGCCAGCAGCCAAGATTTGGCGGGAGAGACCCAGTACTTC
CASSQDLAGETQYF
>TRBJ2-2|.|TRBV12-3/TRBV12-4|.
TGTGCCAGCAGTTTTAGGGGAGCCGGGGAGCTGTTTTTT
CASSFRGAGELFF
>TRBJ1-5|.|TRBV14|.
TGTGCCAGCAGCACTTCCTCAGGTCAGCCCCAGCATTTT
CASSTSSGQPQHF
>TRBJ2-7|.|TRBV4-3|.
TGCGCCAGCAGCCAAGATCCAAACCTGTCTCTGGAGCAGTACTTC
CASSQDPNLSLEQYF
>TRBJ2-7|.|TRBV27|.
TGTGCCAGCAGCTCAAGACGGAAGTCCTACGAGCAGTACTTC
CASSSRRKSYEQYF
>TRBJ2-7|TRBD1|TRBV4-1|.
TGCGCCAGCAGCCAAGAGGAGGCAGGGGGCTTTAGCAACGAGCAGTACTTC
CASSQEEAGGFSNEQYF
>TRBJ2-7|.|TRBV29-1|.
TGCAGCGTTGAAGATACTGAGTCCTGGGGGTACGAGCAGTACTTC
CSVEDTESWGYEQYF
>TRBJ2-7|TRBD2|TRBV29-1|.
TGCAGTGTAACCAGCGGGAGAGGCTACGAGCAGTACTTC
CSVTSGRGYEQYF
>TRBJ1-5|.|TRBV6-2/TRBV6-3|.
TGTGCCAGCAGTTACCATCGGCAGGCAGGGCAGCCCCAGCATTTT
CASSYHRQAGQPQHF
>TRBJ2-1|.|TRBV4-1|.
TGCGCCAGCACAAGCTCCTACGGGGACACCTCCTCCTACAATGAGCAGTTCTTC
CASTSSYGDTSSYNEQFF
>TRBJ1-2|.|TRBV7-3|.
TGTGCCAGCAGCTTCGGGATTCAGGATGGCTACACCTTC
CASSFGIQDGYTF
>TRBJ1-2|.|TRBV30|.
TGTGCCTGGAGCGGGGACGATCCAGACCTCTATGGCTACACCTTC
CAWSGDDPDLYGYTF
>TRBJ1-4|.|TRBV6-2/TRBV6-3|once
TGTGCCAGCAGTTCGGCCGGATTTAATGAAAAACTGTTTTTT
CASSSAGFNEKLFF
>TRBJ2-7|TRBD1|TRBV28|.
TGTGCCAGCAGTTCCCACAGGGGGATCTCCTACGAGCAGTACTTC
CASSSHRGISYEQYF
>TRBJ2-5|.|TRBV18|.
TGTGCCAGCTCACCCGGGTTGAGGGAGACCCAGTACTTC
CASSPGLRETQYF